Below are 11 T cell receptor beta chains sequenced from a single sample in a study of blood T cell repertoires in COVID-19. Produced via immunoSEQ multiplex PCR; TCRdb's table is partial and in-frame only. The table lists around 300,000 clones, 86% of them singletons. Sequences were obtained from peripheral blood. These receptors came from a woman aged 25 to 39 with active or convalescent COVID-19.

The chain employs TRBV3-1 (or the pseudogene TRBV3-2) and TRBJ2-2; no definite D call. The CDR3 length is 15 residues. The V end lost 3 bases, the J end lost 1 base, and 9 bases lay between the germline ends. CDR1 and CDR2 (germline): LGHDT, YNNKEL (reference sequence). The CDR3 protein is CASSQRWQNTGELFF. CDR3 bases: TGTGCCAGCAGCCAGAGGTGGCAGAACACCGGGGAGCTGTTTTTT.

The chain carries TRBV27 and TRBJ2-7; the match to TRBD2 covers 9 bases. CDR1 and CDR2 (germline): MNHEY, SMNVEV (reference sequence). This CDR3 has 16 residues. After removal of 5 bases from V and 4 bases from J, the junction contained 12 bases not matched to a gene. The chain's CDR3 is CASSAPHGGGAYEQYF. CDR3 DNA: TGTGCCAGCAGTGCCCCCCACGGCGGGGGGGCGTACGAGCAGTACTTC.

Of note for this clone: This sample includes further DNA sequences coding for the same CDR3. This chain connects TRBV30 to TRBJ1-1; the match to TRBD1 covers 7 bases. This CDR3 has 13 amino acids. Germline V CDR1 and CDR2: GTSNPN, SVGIG (reference sequence). The junction had 3 bases not matched to a gene; V was cut back by 1 base and J by 4 bases. CDR3 region: CAWSGQGGTEAFF. The CDR3 coding sequence is TGTGCCTGGAGTGGGCAGGGGGGCACTGAAGCTTTCTTT.

Regarding this clone: In the same sample, other DNA sequences code for this CDR3. The V and J genes are TRBV28 and TRBJ1-2; maybe TRBD1 (5 bases). Germline CDR1 reads MDHEN; CDR2 reads SYDVKM. The CDR3 sequence is 13 residues long. The V end lost 6 bases, the J end lost 4 bases, and 12 bases lay between the germline ends. CDR3 residues: CASRPGGSYGYTF. The CDR3 DNA follows: TGTGCCAGCAGGCCGGGGGGGTCCTATGGCTACACCTTC.

For the CDR3, the DNA is TGTGCCAGCAGTAAGTCCGGGATCCTTGGGCCCCAGCATTTT. Translation: CASSKSGILGPQHF. The V call is TRBV6-5, the J call TRBJ1-5; no clear D gene. Germline V gene lookup returns CDR1 MNHEY and CDR2 SVGAGI. The CDR3 spans 14 residues. V was pared by 5 bases and J by 9 bases, with 17 bases between.

This chain links TRBV27 with TRBJ1-1; 9 positions match TRBD1. CDR1 and CDR2 from the germline V gene are MNHEY and SMNVEV (reference sequence). The junction had 5 bases not matched to a gene; V was cut back by 2 bases and J by 4 bases. The CDR3 spans 15 residues. The CDR3 DNA reads as TGTGCCAGCAGTTTAGGGGGGACAGGGACCACTGAAGCTTTCTTT. Amino acids: CASSLGGTGTTEAFF.

The chain employs TRBV19 and TRBJ2-6; no definite D call. V was trimmed by 3 bases and J by 0 bases, leaving 6 bases between them. The CDR3 loop spans 15 amino acids. Per germline, CDR1 LNHDA and CDR2 SQIVND (reference sequence). The CDR3 loop is CASSIPSSGANVLTF. CDR3 nucleotide sequence: TGTGCCAGTAGTATTCCCAGCTCTGGGGCCAACGTCCTGACTTTC.

The CDR3 sequence: CASSLGAGEQFF. The DNA of the CDR3 is TGTGCCAGCAGCTTGGGAGCGGGAGAGCAGTTCTTC. This chain joins TRBV5-6 and TRBJ2-1; TRBD2 aligns across 7 bases. V was clipped by 0 bases and J by 10 bases; unmatched bases: 1. In germline, CDR1 is SGHDT, CDR2 YYEEEE. The CDR3 runs to 12 residues.

The chain joins TRBV12-3 or TRBV12-4 to TRBJ1-2; a weak D match, TRBD1 (6 bases). V was pared by 6 bases and J by 5 bases, with 13 bases between. The CDR3 is 13 residues long. The CDR3 DNA reads as TGTGCCAGCAGACCGGACAGTGGATATGGCTACACCTTC. Residues: CASRPDSGYGYTF.

The genes are TRBV9 and TRBJ1-1, with 7 bases matching TRBD1. The CDR3 runs 14 residues. Trimming took 0 bases from V and 8 from J; bases not matched to a gene: 7. The germline CDR1 and CDR2 sequences are SGDLS and YYNGEE. In DNA, the CDR3 is TGTGCCAGCAGCGTAGAACAGGGGCTAGGAGAAGCTTTCTTT. This codes for CASSVEQGLGEAFF.

Here the CDR3 DNA reads TGTGCCAGCAGTTACTTCGACGAGCAGTACTTC. This sequence encodes CASSYFDEQYF. This chain joins TRBV6-6 and TRBJ2-7; D remains unclear. Germline V gene data show CDR1 as MNHNY and CDR2 as SVGAGI (reference sequence). The CDR3 has 11 amino acids. V was shortened by 1 base and J by 5 bases, with 3 bases between the two germline ends.